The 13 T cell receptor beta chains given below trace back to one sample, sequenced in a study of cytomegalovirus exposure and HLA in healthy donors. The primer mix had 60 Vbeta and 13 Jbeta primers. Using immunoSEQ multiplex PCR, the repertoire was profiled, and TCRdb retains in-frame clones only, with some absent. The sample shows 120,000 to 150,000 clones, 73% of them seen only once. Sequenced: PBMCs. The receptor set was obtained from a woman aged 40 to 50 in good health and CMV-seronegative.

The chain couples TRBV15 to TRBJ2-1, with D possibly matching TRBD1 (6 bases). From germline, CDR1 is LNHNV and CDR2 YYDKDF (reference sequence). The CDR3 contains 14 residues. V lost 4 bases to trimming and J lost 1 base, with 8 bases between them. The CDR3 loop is CATSKTGSYNEQFF. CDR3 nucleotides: TGTGCCACCAGCAAGACAGGATCCTACAATGAGCAGTTCTTC.

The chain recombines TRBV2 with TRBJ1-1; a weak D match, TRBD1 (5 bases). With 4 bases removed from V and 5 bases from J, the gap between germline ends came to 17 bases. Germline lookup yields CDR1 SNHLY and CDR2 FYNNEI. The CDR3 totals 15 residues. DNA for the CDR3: TGTGCCAGCAGTGGGACGGGGGGGAGAAGAACTGAAGCTTTCTTT. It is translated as CASSGTGGRRTEAFF.

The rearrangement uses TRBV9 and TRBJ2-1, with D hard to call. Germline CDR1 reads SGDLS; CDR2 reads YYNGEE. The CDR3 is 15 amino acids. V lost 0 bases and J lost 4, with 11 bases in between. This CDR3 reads CASSVAGLGYNEQFF. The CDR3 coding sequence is TGTGCCAGCAGCGTAGCAGGCCTTGGGTACAATGAGCAGTTCTTC.

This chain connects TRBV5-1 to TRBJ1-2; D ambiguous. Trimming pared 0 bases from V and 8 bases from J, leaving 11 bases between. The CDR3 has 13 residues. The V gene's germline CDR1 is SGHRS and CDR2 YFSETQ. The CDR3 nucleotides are TGCGCCAGCAGCTTGGGACGGCTAGAAGGCTACACCTTC. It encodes CASSLGRLEGYTF.

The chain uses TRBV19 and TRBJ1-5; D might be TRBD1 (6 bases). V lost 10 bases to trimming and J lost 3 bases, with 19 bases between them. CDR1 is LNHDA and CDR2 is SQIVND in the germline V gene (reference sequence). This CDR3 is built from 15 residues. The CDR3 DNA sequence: TGTGCCACCAGGGACATTCTTGGGAACAATCAGCCCCAGCATTTT. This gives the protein CATRDILGNNQPQHF.

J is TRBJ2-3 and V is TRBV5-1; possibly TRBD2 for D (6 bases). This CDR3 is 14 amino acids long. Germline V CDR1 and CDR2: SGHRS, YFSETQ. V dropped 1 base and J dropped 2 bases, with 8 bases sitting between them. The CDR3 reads CASSLKGLTDTQYF. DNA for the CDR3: TGCGCCAGCAGCTTGAAGGGACTCACAGATACGCAGTATTTT.

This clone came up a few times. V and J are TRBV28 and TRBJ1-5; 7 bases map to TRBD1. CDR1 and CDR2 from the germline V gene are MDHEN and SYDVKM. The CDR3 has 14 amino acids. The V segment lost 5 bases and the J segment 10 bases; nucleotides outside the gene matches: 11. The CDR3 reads CASSPRDSFSPQHF. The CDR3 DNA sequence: TGTGCCAGCAGTCCGCGGGACAGTTTCAGCCCCCAGCATTTT.

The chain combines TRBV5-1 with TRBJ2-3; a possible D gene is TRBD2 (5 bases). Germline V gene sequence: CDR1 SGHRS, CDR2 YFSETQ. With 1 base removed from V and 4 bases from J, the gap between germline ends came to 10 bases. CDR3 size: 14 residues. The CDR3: CASSLSGIADTQYF. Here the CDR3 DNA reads TGCGCCAGCAGCTTGTCGGGGATTGCAGATACGCAGTATTTT. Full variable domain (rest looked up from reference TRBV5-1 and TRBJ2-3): KAGVTQTPRYLIKTRGQQVTLSCSPISGHRSVSWYQQTPGQGLQFLFEYFSETQRNKGNFPGRFSGRQFSNSRSEMNVSTLELGDSALYLCASSLSGIADTQYFGPGTRLTVL.

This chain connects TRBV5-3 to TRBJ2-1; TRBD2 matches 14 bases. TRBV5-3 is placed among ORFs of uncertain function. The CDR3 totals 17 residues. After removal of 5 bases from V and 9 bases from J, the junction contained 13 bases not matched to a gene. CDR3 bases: TGTGCCAGAAGTTCCCGGACTAGCGGGGGGCACCATACTGAGCAGTTCTTC. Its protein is CARSSRTSGGHHTEQFF.

CDR3 in DNA: TGTGCCAGCAGACATAGACTAGAGTGGAACTACGAGCAGTACGTC. It specifies CASRHRLEWNYEQYV. The V and J genes are TRBV2 and TRBJ2-7, with D possibly matching TRBD2 (6 bases). Germline V gene data show CDR1 as SNHLY and CDR2 as FYNNEI. CDR3 length: 15 amino acids. Trimming pared 6 bases from V and 3 bases from J, leaving 18 bases between.

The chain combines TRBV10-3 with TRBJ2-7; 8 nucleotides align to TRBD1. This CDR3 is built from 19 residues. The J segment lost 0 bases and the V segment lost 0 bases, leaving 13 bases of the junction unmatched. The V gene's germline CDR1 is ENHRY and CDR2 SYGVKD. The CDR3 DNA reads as TGTGCCATCAGTGAGTCCATTCACCCGGGACAGGCAATCTCCTACGAGCAGTACTTC. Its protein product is CAISESIHPGQAISYEQYF.

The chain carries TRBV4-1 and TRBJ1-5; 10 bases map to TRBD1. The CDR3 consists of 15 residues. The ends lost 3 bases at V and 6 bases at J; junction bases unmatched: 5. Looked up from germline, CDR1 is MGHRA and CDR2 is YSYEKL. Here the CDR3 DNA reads TGCGCCAGCAGCCACGGGACAGGGGTTGGTCAGCCCCAGCATTTT. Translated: CASSHGTGVGQPQHF.

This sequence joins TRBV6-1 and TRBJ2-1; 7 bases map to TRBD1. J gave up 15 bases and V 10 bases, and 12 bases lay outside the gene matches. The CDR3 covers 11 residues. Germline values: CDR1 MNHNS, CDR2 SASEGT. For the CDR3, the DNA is TGTGCCACCAGAGGGGACAGACATGGGTTCTTC. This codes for CATRGDRHGFF.